These T cell receptor beta chains were read from a single sample in a study of blood T cell repertoires in COVID-19. Here immunoSEQ multiplex PCR was the method, and the copy in TCRdb shows in-frame clones only, minus some. This table has 200,000 to 300,000 clones, approximately 90% appearing once. Sequencing was carried out using peripheral blood. All receptors come from a man in his late teens or twenties with active or convalescent COVID-19. Each CDR3 is given with its conserved first and last residue. A D gene is named only where the DNA matches it firmly. The listing skips clone size in some rows; elsewhere it reads once, few, many or a size class.

TRBV5-6	few	TRBD1	TRBJ2-7	CASSRGTGGSEQYF	TGTGCCAGCAGTCGAGGGACAGGGGGATCGGAGCAGTACTTC
TRBV7-3	-	TRBD2	TRBJ2-5	CASSLKGLAGEEETQYF	TGTGCCAGCAGCTTAAAAGGGCTAGCGGGAGAGGAGGAGACCCAGTACTTC
TRBV13	-	-	TRBJ2-7	CASSLRRVSYEQYF	TGTGCCAGCAGCTTGAGGCGGGTATCCTACGAGCAGTACTTC
TRBV6-5	-	TRBD2	TRBJ2-5	CASSYPSGETQYF	TGTGCCAGCAGTTACCCTAGCGGAGAGACCCAGTACTTC
TRBV11-3	-	TRBD2	TRBJ2-3	CASSRGTSGGADTQYF	TGTGCCAGCAGCCGTGGGACTAGCGGGGGGGCAGATACGCAGTATTTT
TRBV28	few	TRBD2	TRBJ2-3	CASSFRWMVLAGATDTQYF	TGTGCCAGCAGTTTTAGGTGGATGGTGCTAGCGGGTGCCACAGATACGCAGTATTTT
TRBV18	-	-	TRBJ1-2	CASSDYAGAVYGYTF	TGTGCCAGCTCAGACTATGCGGGGGCAGTCTACGGCTACACCTTC
TRBV7-9	few	-	TRBJ2-1	CASSLSYNEQFF	TGTGCCAGCAGCCTCTCGTACAATGAGCAGTTCTTC
TRBV4-3	-	-	TRBJ1-5	CASSQDGRNQPQHF	TGCGCCAGCAGCCAAGATGGGCGAAATCAGCCCCAGCATTTT
TRBV10-3	-	TRBD2	TRBJ2-5	CAIRDPSGQETQYF	TGTGCCATCAGGGATCCTAGCGGCCAAGAGACCCAGTACTTC
TRBV28	-	TRBD1	TRBJ2-3	CASSPRTGVTDTQYF	TGTGCCAGCAGTCCGCGGACAGGAGTCACAGATACGCAGTATTTT
TRBV7-6	-	TRBD1	TRBJ2-5	CASSLEQGPGETQYF	TGTGCCAGCAGCTTAGAACAGGGGCCAGGGGAGACCCAGTACTTC
TRBV7-9	few	-	TRBJ2-7	CASSSPRGSFGSYEQYF	TGTGCCAGCAGCTCACCCAGGGGATCGTTCGGCAGCTACGAGCAGTACTTC
TRBV3-1/TRBV3-2	-	TRBD1	TRBJ1-1	CASSQDHGTGGRAFF	TGTGCCAGCAGCCAAGATCATGGGACAGGGGGCAGAGCTTTCTTT
TRBV28	-	TRBD1	TRBJ1-5	CASSSWTGAKQPQHF	TGTGCCAGCAGTTCGTGGACAGGGGCCAAACAGCCCCAGCATTTT
TRBV6-5	-	-	TRBJ2-1	CASSSETDEQFF	TGTGCCAGCAGCTCGGAGACGGATGAGCAGTTCTTC
TRBV11-1	-	-	TRBJ1-2	CASSSEAVNYGYTF	TGTGCCAGCAGCTCGGAAGCGGTCAACTATGGCTACACCTTC
TRBV5-4	-	-	TRBJ2-3	CASSRQADTQYF	TGTGCCAGCAGCCGGCAGGCAGATACGCAGTATTTT
TRBV9	-	TRBD2	TRBJ2-7	CASSALAGAGAEQYF	TGTGCCAGCAGCGCACTAGCGGGGGCAGGGGCCGAGCAGTACTTC
TRBV18	-	-	TRBJ1-2	CASSPKSSGGYTF	TGTGCCAGCTCACCAAAGAGTAGCGGCGGCTACACCTTC
TRBV7-2	-	-	TRBJ2-2	CASSLFQEGTGELFF	TGTGCCAGCAGCTTATTTCAGGAGGGGACCGGGGAGCTGTTTTTT
TRBV7-9	few	TRBD1	TRBJ2-5	CASSPGLGQGLQETQYF	TGTGCCAGCAGCCCCGGTCTGGGACAGGGACTACAAGAGACCCAGTACTTC
TRBV2	many	-	TRBJ2-2	CASNRQAPGELFF	TGTGCCAGCAATAGACAGGCCCCCGGGGAGCTGTTTTTT
TRBV5-1	once	-	TRBJ2-5	CASSLHGGSAPETQYF	TGCGCCAGCAGCTTGCATGGGGGGTCGGCACCCGAGACCCAGTACTTC
TRBV12-3/TRBV12-4	-	-	TRBJ2-7	CASREGGVVEQYF	TGTGCCAGCAGGGAGGGGGGGGTAGTCGAGCAGTACTTC
TRBV9	-	-	TRBJ1-2	CASSVARGYGYTF	TGTGCCAGCAGCGTAGCGCGGGGCTATGGCTACACCTTC
TRBV11-2	-	-	TRBJ2-1	CASSVLSGDSYNEQFF	TGTGCCAGCAGCGTACTTAGCGGGGACAGCTACAATGAGCAGTTCTTC
TRBV19	-	-	TRBJ1-2	CASSIIQGNGYTF	TGTGCCAGTAGTATAATACAGGGCAATGGCTACACCTTC
TRBV27	-	-	TRBJ1-2	CASSLSSRVYYGYTF	TGTGCCAGCAGTTTATCGTCGCGGGTGTACTATGGCTACACCTTC
TRBV28	-	-	TRBJ2-3	CATEQDTSTDTQYF	TGTGCCACCGAACAGGACACTAGCACAGATACGCAGTATTTT
TRBV13	-	TRBD1	TRBJ1-2	CASSLKDRGFYGYTF	TGTGCCAGCAGCCTAAAGGACAGGGGGTTCTATGGCTACACCTTC
TRBV6-5	-	TRBD1	TRBJ1-3	CASSYSPGTGINTIYF	TGTGCCAGCAGTTACTCTCCCGGGACAGGGATAAACACCATATATTTT
TRBV11-3	-	TRBD2	TRBJ2-5	CASSQGDSGSGETQYF	TGTGCCAGCAGCCAAGGGGATAGCGGGAGCGGGGAGACCCAGTACTTC
TRBV7-9	-	-	TRBJ1-4	CASSTDATNEKLFF	TGTGCCAGCAGCACAGACGCAACTAATGAAAAACTGTTTTTT
TRBV30	-	-	TRBJ1-5	CAWSDRDRPQHF	TGTGCCTGGAGTGACCGCGACAGGCCCCAGCATTTT
TRBV28	-	TRBD2	TRBJ2-1	CASSLGLAGDNEQFF	TGTGCCAGCAGTTTGGGACTAGCGGGGGACAATGAGCAGTTCTTC
TRBV7-9	-	TRBD1	TRBJ1-1	CASSATGQNTEAFF	TGTGCCAGCAGCGCGACAGGGCAGAACACTGAAGCTTTCTTT
TRBV6-2/TRBV6-3	-	TRBD2	TRBJ2-1	CASSSIGLAGRGWNEQFF	TGTGCCAGCAGCTCCATAGGACTAGCGGGAAGGGGTTGGAATGAGCAGTTCTTC
TRBV11-1	many	-	TRBJ2-5	CASSSGTGDLETQYF	TGTGCCAGCAGCTCCGGGACTGGAGATTTAGAGACCCAGTACTTC
TRBV11-2	-	-	TRBJ2-3	CASSFPVTDTQYF	TGTGCCAGCAGCTTTCCGGTGACAGATACGCAGTATTTT
TRBV7-3	-	TRBD2	TRBJ2-7	CASSLSGGRAVNEQYF	TGTGCCAGCAGCTTAAGCGGCGGGAGGGCCGTCAACGAGCAGTACTTC
TRBV7-8	-	-	TRBJ1-5	CASSLQGGNQPQHF	TGTGCCAGCAGCTTACAGGGCGGCAATCAGCCCCAGCATTTT
TRBV11-2	-	-	TRBJ2-3	CASSLLDGKTDTQYF	TGTGCCAGCAGCTTACTCGACGGGAAGACAGATACGCAGTATTTT
TRBV5-1	-	TRBD1	TRBJ1-2	CASSTRQGAHYGYTF	TGCGCCAGCAGCACTCGACAGGGGGCCCACTATGGCTACACCTTC
TRBV28	-	TRBD1	TRBJ2-1	CASSSPDRNSYNEQFF	TGTGCCAGCAGTTCTCCGGACAGGAATTCCTACAATGAGCAGTTCTTC
TRBV6-4	-	-	TRBJ1-5	CASSEQYSNQPQHF	TGTGCCAGCAGTGAACAGTATAGCAATCAGCCCCAGCATTTT
TRBV6-1	-	TRBD2	TRBJ2-7	CASSDSGRRQYF	TGTGCCAGCAGTGATAGCGGGAGACGGCAGTACTTC
TRBV7-3	-	-	TRBJ2-2	CASSYQLAEELFF	TGTGCCAGCAGTTATCAATTAGCGGAGGAGCTGTTTTTT
TRBV7-2	-	TRBD2	TRBJ2-7	CASSPPGGGYEQYF	TGTGCCAGCAGTCCCCCCGGCGGGGGTTACGAGCAGTACTTC